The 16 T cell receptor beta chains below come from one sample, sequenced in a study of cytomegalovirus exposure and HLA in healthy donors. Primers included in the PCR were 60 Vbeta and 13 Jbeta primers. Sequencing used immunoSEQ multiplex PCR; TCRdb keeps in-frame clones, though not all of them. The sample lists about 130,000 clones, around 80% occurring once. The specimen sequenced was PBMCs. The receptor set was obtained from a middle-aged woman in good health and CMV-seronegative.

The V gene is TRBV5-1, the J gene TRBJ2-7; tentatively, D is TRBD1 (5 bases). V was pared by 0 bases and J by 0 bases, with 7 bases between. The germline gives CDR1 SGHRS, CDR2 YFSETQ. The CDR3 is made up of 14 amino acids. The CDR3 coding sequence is TGCGCCAGCAGCTTGGCAGGGATCTCCTACGAGCAGTACTTC. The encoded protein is CASSLAGISYEQYF.

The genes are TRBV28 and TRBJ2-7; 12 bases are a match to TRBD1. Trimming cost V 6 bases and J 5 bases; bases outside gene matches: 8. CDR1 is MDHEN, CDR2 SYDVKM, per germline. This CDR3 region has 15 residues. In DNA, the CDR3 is TGTGCCAGCAGAGCCACCCGGGACAGGGGGCACGAGCAGTACTTC. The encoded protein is CASRATRDRGHEQYF.

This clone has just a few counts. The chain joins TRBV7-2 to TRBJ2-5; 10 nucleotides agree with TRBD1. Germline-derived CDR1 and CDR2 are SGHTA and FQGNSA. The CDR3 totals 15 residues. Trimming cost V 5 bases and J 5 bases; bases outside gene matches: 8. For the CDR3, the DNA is TGTGCCAGCAGCGCTTCGGACAGGGGGTGGGAGACCCAGTACTTC. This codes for CASSASDRGWETQYF.

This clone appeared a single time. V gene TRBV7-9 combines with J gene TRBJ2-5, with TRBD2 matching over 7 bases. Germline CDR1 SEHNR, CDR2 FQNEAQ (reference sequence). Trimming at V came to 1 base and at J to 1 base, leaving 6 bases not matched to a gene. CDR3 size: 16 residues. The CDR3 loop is CASSLGWRESQETQYF. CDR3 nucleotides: TGTGCCAGCAGCTTAGGGTGGCGGGAGAGCCAAGAGACCCAGTACTTC.

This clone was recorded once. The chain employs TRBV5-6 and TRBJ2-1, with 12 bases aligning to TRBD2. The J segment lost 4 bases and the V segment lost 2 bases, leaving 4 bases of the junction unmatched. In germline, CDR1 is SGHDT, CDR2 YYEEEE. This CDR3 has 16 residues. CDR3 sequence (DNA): TGTGCCAGCAGCTTTCTAGCGGGAGGGGGATACAATGAGCAGTTCTTC. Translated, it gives CASSFLAGGGYNEQFF.

The DNA of the CDR3 is TGTGCCAGCAGCGCGTTAGCGGGGGGCCATCTCGTGTATTTT. This codes for CASSALAGGHLVYF. V is TRBV5-6 and J is TRBJ2-3, with 10 bases lining up with TRBD2. Germline assignment: CDR1 SGHDT and CDR2 YYEEEE. This CDR3 is built from 14 residues. V dropped 4 bases and J dropped 14; count of bases not matched to a gene: 13.

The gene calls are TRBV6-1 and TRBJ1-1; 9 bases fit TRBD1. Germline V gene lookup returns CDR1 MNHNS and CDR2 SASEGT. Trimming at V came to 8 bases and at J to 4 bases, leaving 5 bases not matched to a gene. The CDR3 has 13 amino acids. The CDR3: CASGRGQGTEAFF. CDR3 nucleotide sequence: TGTGCCAGCGGGCGGGGACAGGGCACTGAAGCTTTCTTT.

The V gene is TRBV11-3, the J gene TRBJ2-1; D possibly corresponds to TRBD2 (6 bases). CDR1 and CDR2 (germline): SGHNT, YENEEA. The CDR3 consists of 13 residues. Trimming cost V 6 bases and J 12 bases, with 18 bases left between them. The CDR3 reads CASSPGSQAGQFF. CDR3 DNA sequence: TGTGCCAGCAGTCCGGGATCCCAAGCGGGGCAGTTCTTC.

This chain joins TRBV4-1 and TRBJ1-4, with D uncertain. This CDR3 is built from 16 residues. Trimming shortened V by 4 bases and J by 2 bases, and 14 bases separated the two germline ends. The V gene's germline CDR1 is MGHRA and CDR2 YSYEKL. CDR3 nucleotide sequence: TGCGCCAGCAGCCGTGGATCCGCGGGGACTAATGAAAAACTGTTTTTT. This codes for CASSRGSAGTNEKLFF.

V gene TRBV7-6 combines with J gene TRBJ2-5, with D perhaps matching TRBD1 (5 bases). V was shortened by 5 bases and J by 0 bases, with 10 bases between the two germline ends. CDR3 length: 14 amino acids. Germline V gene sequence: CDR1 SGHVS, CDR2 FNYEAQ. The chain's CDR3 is CASSQGPYQETQYF. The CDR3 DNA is TGTGCCAGCAGCCAGGGCCCGTACCAAGAGACCCAGTACTTC.

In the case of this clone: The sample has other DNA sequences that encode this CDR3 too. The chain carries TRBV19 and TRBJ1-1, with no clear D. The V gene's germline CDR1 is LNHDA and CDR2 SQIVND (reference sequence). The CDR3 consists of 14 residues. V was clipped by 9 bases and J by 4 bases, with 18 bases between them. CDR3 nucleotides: TGTGCCAGCAAAACCCCCGGAGGGTTCACTGAAGCTTTCTTT. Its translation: CASKTPGGFTEAFF.

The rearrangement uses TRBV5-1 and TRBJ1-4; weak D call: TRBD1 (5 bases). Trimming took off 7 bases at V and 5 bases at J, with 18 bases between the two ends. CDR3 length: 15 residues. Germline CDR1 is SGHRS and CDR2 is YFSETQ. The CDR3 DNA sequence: TGCGCCAGCTCGTTGGAGGGACGGAGGAATGAAAAACTGTTTTTT. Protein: CASSLEGRRNEKLFF.

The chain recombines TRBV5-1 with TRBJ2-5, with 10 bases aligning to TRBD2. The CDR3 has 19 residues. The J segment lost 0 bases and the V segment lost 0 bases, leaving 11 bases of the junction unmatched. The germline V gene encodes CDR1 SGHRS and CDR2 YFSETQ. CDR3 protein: CASSLERLAGALYQETQYF. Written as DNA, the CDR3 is TGCGCCAGCAGCTTGGAGCGGCTAGCGGGGGCCCTTTACCAAGAGACCCAGTACTTC.

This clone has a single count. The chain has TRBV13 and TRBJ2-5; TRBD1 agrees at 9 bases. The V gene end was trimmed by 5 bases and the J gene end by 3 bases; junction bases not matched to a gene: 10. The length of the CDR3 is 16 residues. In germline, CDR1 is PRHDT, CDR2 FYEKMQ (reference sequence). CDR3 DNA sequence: TGTGCCAGCAGCACCGGACAGGGGACAAATAAAGAGACCCAGTACTTC. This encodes CASSTGQGTNKETQYF.

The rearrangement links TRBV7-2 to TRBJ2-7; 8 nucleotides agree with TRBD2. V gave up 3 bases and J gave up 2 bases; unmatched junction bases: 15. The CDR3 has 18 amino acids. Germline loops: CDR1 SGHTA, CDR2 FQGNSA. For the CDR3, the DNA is TGTGCCAGCAGCTTCGGGACTAGTCTTAGGAAGAGGCCCTACGAGCAGTACTTC. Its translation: CASSFGTSLRKRPYEQYF.

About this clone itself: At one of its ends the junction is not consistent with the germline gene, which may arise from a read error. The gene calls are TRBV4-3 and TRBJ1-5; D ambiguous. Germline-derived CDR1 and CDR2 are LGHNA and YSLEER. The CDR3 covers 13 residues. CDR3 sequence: CASSQDLGQPRHF. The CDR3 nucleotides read TGCGCCAGCAGCCAAGATCTTGGGCAGCCCCGGCATTTT.